These T cell receptor beta chains were read from a single sample in a study of OX40 agonist ivuxolimab in advanced cancers. Generated by immunoSEQ multiplex PCR, the TCRdb table keeps only in-frame clones and is missing some. Here the sample spans more than 45,000 clones, roughly 85% being singletons. Specimen: CD4+ or CD8+ T cells sorted from blood, collected in a trial of the OX40 agonist ivuxolimab. The receptors were sampled from an adult with an advanced solid tumor such as melanoma, head and neck, liver or kidney cancer. CDR3s include the opening cysteine and the closing phenylalanine or tryptophan. D genes are given only for firm matches. Size is omitted from some rows. Given values are once, few, many or a class for expanded clones.

DNA: TGCGCCAGCAGCCCCCCGGGAGTTCCCTACGAGCAGTACTTC
CDR3: CASSPPGVPYEQYF
length: 14
size: NA
V: TRBV5-1
D: NA
J: TRBJ2-7

DNA: TGTGCCAGCAGCTGGGGCCAGGGGACTAACATTCAGTACTTC
CDR3: CASSWGQGTNIQYF
length: 14
size: once
V: TRBV2
D: NA
J: TRBJ2-4

DNA: TGCAGCGTTGAACAGGGGGCGAAAGCTTTCTTT
CDR3: CSVEQGAKAFF
length: 11
size: NA
V: TRBV29-1
D: TRBD1
J: TRBJ1-1

DNA: TGTGCCAGCCTGGGGGGGGAGAGGAACACCGGGGAGCTGTTTTTT
CDR3: CASLGGERNTGELFF
length: 15
size: NA
V: TRBV6-6
D: TRBD2
J: TRBJ2-2

DNA: TGCAGCGTTGGGAGTATCAGCACAGATACGCAGTATTTT
CDR3: CSVGSISTDTQYF
length: 13
size: NA
V: TRBV29-1
D: NA
J: TRBJ2-3

DNA: TGTGCCAGCAGCTTGGGGGCAGTAGGAGACACCATATATTTT
CDR3: CASSLGAVGDTIYF
length: 14
size: once
V: TRBV5-8
D: NA
J: TRBJ1-3

DNA: TGTGCCAGTAGTATAGAGGGGACATTAGCCAAAAACATTCAGTACTTC
CDR3: CASSIEGTLAKNIQYF
length: 16
size: NA
V: TRBV19
D: NA
J: TRBJ2-4

DNA: TGCGCCAGCAGCTTTGGCGACGGCAGCGGGGGTTACAATGAGCAGTTCTTC
CDR3: CASSFGDGSGGYNEQFF
length: 17
size: once
V: TRBV5-1
D: TRBD2
J: TRBJ2-1

DNA: TGTGCCAGTAGTATAGATCATCCTCCTGGGATAGCTAACTATGGCTACACCTTC
CDR3: CASSIDHPPGIANYGYTF
length: 18
size: NA
V: TRBV19
D: NA
J: TRBJ1-2

DNA: TGTGCCAGCAGCTTAGGAACTAGCGGGGCAATTAGCTCCTACAATGAGCAGTTCTTC
CDR3: CASSLGTSGAISSYNEQFF
length: 19
size: NA
V: TRBV7-2
D: TRBD2
J: TRBJ2-1

DNA: TGTGCCAGCAGCCTCCAGACAGGGTGGAGCAATCAGCCCCAGCATTTT
CDR3: CASSLQTGWSNQPQHF
length: 16
size: once
V: TRBV7-2
D: TRBD1
J: TRBJ1-5

DNA: TGTGCTAGTGGTTTGGTAATGGGGGGAGGCTACACCTTC
CDR3: CASGLVMGGGYTF
length: 13
size: NA
V: TRBV12-5
D: NA
J: TRBJ1-2

DNA: TGTGCCAGCAGCTCCCGATCTGACACTGAAGCTTTCTTT
CDR3: CASSSRSDTEAFF
length: 13
size: NA
V: TRBV7-9
D: NA
J: TRBJ1-1